This paragraph reports one TCR beta chain. What it binds is not known. The sample belongs to a study of Ad26.COV2.S vaccination and SARS-CoV-2 variants. Study information: Participant was drawn from the COV1001 Ad26.COV2.S trial arm. Each vaccinee took Ad26.COV2.S intramuscularly, once or twice 56 days apart.

This sample's treatment: about 20 received Ad26.COV2.S at low or high dose, single or two shots; several received placebo; per-sample allocation not given. On day 63 after the first injection, vaccine and placebo recipients gave samples. Aged 18-55 years, donor was enrolled in Boston in 2020. Profiled with immunoSEQ multiplex PCR; TCRdb holds only in-frame clones, not every one. The profile shows hundreds of thousands of clones, roughly 90% of them singletons. Trimming pared 4 bases from V and 4 bases from J, leaving 19 bases between. Germline V gene data show CDR1 as MNHEY and CDR2 as SVGAGI. The CDR3 runs to 16 residues. General study results and limits: The study found higher spike-specific TCR breadth in vaccine than placebo recipients.

This material consisted of peripheral blood, taken in a trial of Ad26.COV2.S vaccine versus placebo. The TCR comes from a person aged 18-60 years who received the Ad26.COV2.S COVID-19 vaccine or a placebo. The J gene is TRBJ2-5, the V gene TRBV6-5; maybe TRBD2 (6 bases). This CDR3 reads CASSSVASGVGETQYF. DNA for the CDR3: TGTGCCAGCAGTTCCGTAGCGTCGGGAGTGGGAGAGACCCAGTACTTC.